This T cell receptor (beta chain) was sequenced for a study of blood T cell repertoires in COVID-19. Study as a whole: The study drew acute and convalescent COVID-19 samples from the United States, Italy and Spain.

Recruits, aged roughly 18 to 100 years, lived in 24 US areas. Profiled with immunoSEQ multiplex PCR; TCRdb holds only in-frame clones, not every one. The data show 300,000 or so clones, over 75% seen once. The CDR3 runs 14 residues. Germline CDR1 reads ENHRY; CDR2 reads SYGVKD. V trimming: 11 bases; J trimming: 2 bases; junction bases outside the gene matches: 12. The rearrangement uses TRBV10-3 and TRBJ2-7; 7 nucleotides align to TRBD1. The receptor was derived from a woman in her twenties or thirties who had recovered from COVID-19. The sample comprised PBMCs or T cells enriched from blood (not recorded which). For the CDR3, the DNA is TGTGCCGTCCAATCCGGGACAGTACCCTACGAGCAGTACTTC. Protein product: CAVQSGTVPYEQYF.